The 22 T cell receptor beta chains below all came from one sample that was sequenced in a study of blood T cell repertoires in COVID-19. TCRdb's table, derived via immunoSEQ multiplex PCR, lists solely in-frame clones and lacks some. This table holds more than 300,000 clones, 80% to 90% found once. Sequenced sample: PBMCs or T cells enriched from blood (not recorded which). Receptors were obtained from a woman between 18 and 30 years old who had recovered from COVID-19.

This chain joins TRBV13 and TRBJ2-7, with 10 nucleotides matching TRBD1. Trimming at V came to 1 base and at J to 3 bases, leaving 3 bases not matched to a gene. Germline CDR1 and CDR2: PRHDT and FYEKMQ (reference sequence). The CDR3 spans 15 residues. The CDR3 sequence is CASSLEGTGDYEQYF. The CDR3 DNA follows: TGTGCCAGCAGCTTAGAAGGGACAGGGGACTACGAGCAGTACTTC.

V gene TRBV11-3 combines with J gene TRBJ1-1; no clear D. Trimming cost V 5 bases and J 1 base, with 26 bases left between them. The CDR3 is made up of 19 amino acids. Germline V gene sequence: CDR1 SGHNT, CDR2 YENEEA. DNA of the CDR3: TGTGCCAGCAGCCCCAAAGCGGTTCGGGAGGTATCTTGGAACACTGAAGCTTTCTTT. Its protein is CASSPKAVREVSWNTEAFF.

The rearrangement links TRBV7-9 to TRBJ1-5; 11 bases map to TRBD1. There are 15 residues in the CDR3. Germline CDR1 and CDR2: SEHNR and FQNEAQ (reference sequence). Trimming removed 5 bases from V and 5 bases from J; junction bases left unmatched: 5. The CDR3 region is CASSKGQGGDQPQHF. The CDR3 DNA follows: TGTGCCAGCAGCAAGGGACAGGGGGGCGATCAGCCCCAGCATTTT.

The chain is built from TRBV12-3 or TRBV12-4 and TRBJ1-3, with D unclear. V was cut by 1 base and J by 5 bases, with 6 bases left in between. The CDR3 length is 13 residues. CDR3 residues: CASSLGQRNTIYF. The CDR3 nucleotides are TGTGCCAGCAGTTTAGGGCAACGAAACACCATATATTTT.

V is TRBV7-9 and J is TRBJ1-1, with 8 nucleotides matching TRBD1. Germline values: CDR1 SEHNR, CDR2 FQNEAQ (reference sequence). The CDR3 spans 14 residues. V gave up 2 bases and J gave up 7 bases; unmatched junction bases: 6. The CDR3 coding sequence is TGTGCCAGCAGCTTACCTTCCGGGACAGGTGAAGCTTTCTTT. This sequence encodes CASSLPSGTGEAFF.

This clone was found a few times. The chain joins TRBV4-2 to TRBJ2-1; a weak D match, TRBD1 (6 bases). The ends were cut back, 7 bases at V and 8 bases at J, with 15 bases in the middle. The CDR3 extends over 13 amino acids. Germline loops: CDR1 LGHNA, CDR2 YNFKEQ. CDR3 DNA: TGTGCCAGCAAACGGACAGAGTTGGATGAGCAGTTCTTC. Translating gives CASKRTELDEQFF.

This clone has a single count. The chain joins TRBV2 to TRBJ2-7, with TRBD1 matching over 8 bases. The CDR3 runs to 15 residues. Trimming took 5 bases from V and 2 from J; bases not matched to a gene: 8. Germline V gene data show CDR1 as SNHLY and CDR2 as FYNNEI. Here the CDR3 DNA reads TGTGCCAGCAGTCCCGACAGGGGACTGCCCTACGAGCAGTACTTC. Protein product: CASSPDRGLPYEQYF.

The V gene is TRBV6-5, the J gene TRBJ2-1, with 8 bases matching TRBD2. Germline loops: CDR1 MNHEY, CDR2 SVGAGI. CDR3 length equals 14 residues. The J segment lost 3 bases and the V segment lost 8 bases, leaving 6 bases of the junction unmatched. The DNA for the CDR3 is TGTGCCAGCTCACCGGGACTAGTCTACAATGAGCAGTTCTTC. It codes for CASSPGLVYNEQFF.

The sample holds a few counts of this clone. This sequence joins TRBV2 and TRBJ2-2; 7 bases are a match to TRBD1. The CDR3 sequence is 14 residues long. The germline V gene has CDR1 SNHLY and CDR2 FYNNEI. After removal of 8 bases from V and 4 bases from J, the junction contained 7 bases not matched to a gene. CDR3 sequence: CASSDRETTGELFF. The CDR3 region has the DNA TGTGCCAGCTCCGACAGGGAGACCACCGGGGAGCTGTTTTTT.

This clone was picked up a small number of times. This rearrangement joins TRBV30 to TRBJ2-3, with a tentative D call TRBD2 (6 bases). Germline assignment: CDR1 GTSNPN and CDR2 SVGIG (reference sequence). With 5 bases removed from V and 6 bases from J, the gap between germline ends came to 15 bases. The CDR3 is 13 amino acids. CDR3 nucleotides: TGTGCCTGGGAAGTAGCGGCTACCGATACGCAGTATTTT. Amino acids: CAWEVAATDTQYF.

This chain joins TRBV6-5 and TRBJ1-2; 7 nucleotides align to TRBD1. CDR1 is MNHEY, CDR2 SVGAGI, per germline. The CDR3 sequence is 12 residues long. The junction had 3 bases not matched to a gene; V was cut back by 4 bases and J by 7 bases. CDR3 DNA: TGTGCCAGCAGTTCGACAGGGATTGGCTACACCTTC. Protein: CASSSTGIGYTF.

This chain connects TRBV6-2 or TRBV6-3 to TRBJ2-7, with 10 nucleotides matching TRBD2. Trimming cost V 5 bases and J 1 base; bases outside gene matches: 8. This CDR3 comprises 16 residues. Germline V lookup: CDR1 MNHEY, CDR2 SVGEGT. The CDR3 DNA reads TGTGCCAGCAGTCCGCCCCAAGCGGGAGGGTCCTACGAGCAGTACTTC. Protein sequence: CASSPPQAGGSYEQYF.

This chain joins TRBV10-1 and TRBJ1-4; D is unresolved. The CDR3 has 15 residues. V was shortened by 2 bases and J by 4 bases, with 11 bases between the two germline ends. Germline values: CDR1 WNHNN, CDR2 SYGVQD (reference sequence). CDR3 nucleotide sequence: TGCGCCAGCAGTGAGCGGTACAGCGGTAATGAAAAACTGTTTTTT. This encodes CASSERYSGNEKLFF.

The chain joins TRBV6-5 to TRBJ2-3; 10 bases are shared with TRBD1. CDR3 length equals 15 residues. V gave up 4 bases and J gave up 3 bases; unmatched junction bases: 4. CDR1 and CDR2 from the germline V gene are MNHEY and SVGAGI. The CDR3 region is CASSSRDRGTDTQYF. DNA of the CDR3: TGTGCCAGCAGTTCGAGGGACAGGGGAACAGATACGCAGTATTTT.

This clone was observed many times. J is TRBJ1-2 and V is TRBV5-5, with TRBD1 matching over 10 bases. Looked up from germline, CDR1 is SGHKS and CDR2 is YYEKEE (reference sequence). The V gene end was trimmed by 4 bases and the J gene end by 8 bases; junction bases not matched to a gene: 8. This CDR3 has 14 residues. As DNA, the CDR3 is TGTGCCAGCAGCCCTCAGACAGGGGGCGTAGGCTACACCTTC. It specifies CASSPQTGGVGYTF.

The chain is built from TRBV19 and TRBJ2-4; 8 positions agree with TRBD1. Per the germline V gene, CDR1 is LNHDA and CDR2 is SQIVND (reference sequence). V lost 5 bases to trimming and J lost 1 base; unmatched junction nucleotides: 7. The CDR3 is 16 residues long. CDR3 sequence reads: CASSLNRGIAKNIQYF. The DNA of the CDR3 is TGTGCCAGTAGTCTCAACAGGGGGATTGCCAAAAACATTCAGTACTTC.

This rearrangement joins TRBV6-5 to TRBJ1-1; TRBD1 might be the D (5 bases). CDR1 MNHEY and CDR2 SVGAGI come from the germline V gene. Trimming shortened V by 0 bases and J by 1 base, and 6 bases separated the two germline ends. CDR3 length: 14 amino acids. The DNA for the CDR3 is TGTGCCAGCAGTTACTCGACAGCGAACACTGAAGCTTTCTTT. This codes for CASSYSTANTEAFF.

This chain joins TRBV6-5 and TRBJ1-2; weak D call: TRBD1 (5 bases). This CDR3 has 15 amino acids. In germline, CDR1 is MNHEY, CDR2 SVGAGI. The ends were cut back, 0 bases at V and 2 bases at J, with 10 bases in the middle. The CDR3 bases are TGTGCCAGCAGTTACTCAGGGGCGCAGAACTATGGCTACACCTTC. Its protein is CASSYSGAQNYGYTF.

The V gene is TRBV5-6, the J gene TRBJ1-6; a possible D gene is TRBD1 (5 bases). This CDR3 region has 16 residues. The germline V gene encodes CDR1 SGHDT and CDR2 YYEEEE. Trimming took off 0 bases at V and 10 bases at J, with 17 bases between the two ends. CDR3 nucleotides: TGTGCCAGCAGCTTGGCTGGTGGCAGGGAAACCTCACCCCTCCACTTT. This encodes CASSLAGGRETSPLHF.

The chain is built from TRBV28 and TRBJ2-7; no firm D call. The CDR3 extends over 13 amino acids. Germline CDR1 is MDHEN and CDR2 is SYDVKM. Trimming took 5 bases from V and 4 from J, leaving 12 bases between them. DNA of the CDR3: TGTGCCAGCAGTCTCCCCCCTCTGTACGAGCAGTACTTC. Protein: CASSLPPLYEQYF.

V gene TRBV5-8 combines with J gene TRBJ2-2; 9 bases line up with TRBD1. CDR1 SGHTS and CDR2 YDEGEE come from the germline V gene. Trimming removed 4 bases from V and 5 bases from J; junction bases left unmatched: 12. CDR3 length: 17 residues. CDR3 DNA sequence: TGTGCCAGCAGCCCGGGACAGGGATCGTTACGGACCGGGGAGCTGTTTTTT. Protein: CASSPGQGSLRTGELFF.

CDR3 nucleotide sequence: TGTGCCAGTAGTATAGGGGGCGGATCAGGCGGAGCTTTCTTT. Translated, it gives CASSIGGGSGGAFF. V gene TRBV19 combines with J gene TRBJ1-1; D is possibly TRBD1 (5 bases). From germline, CDR1 is LNHDA and CDR2 SQIVND (reference sequence). V lost 1 base, J lost 10 bases, and 16 bases lay in between. The length of the CDR3 is 14 residues. Variable domain in full (rest from reference TRBV19 and TRBJ1-1): DGGITQSPKYLFRKEGQNVTLSCEQNLNHDAMYWYRQDPGQGLRLIYYSQIVNDFQKGDIAEGYSVSREKKESFPLTVTSAQKNPTAFYLCASSIGGGSGGAFFGQGTRLTVV.